The clone carrying this T cell receptor (beta chain) occurred once. The antigen is not known. These data are taken from a study of T cell responses to AZD1222 COVID-19 vaccine. Study-level results: In a largely white British group with more females than males, clonal diversity was possibly underestimated.

CDR1 and CDR2 from the germline V gene are LGHNA and YNFKEQ. V dropped 0 bases and J dropped 0 bases, with 12 bases sitting between them. CDR3 length equals 17 residues. Libraries were prepared by immunoSEQ multiplex PCR; TCRdb keeps only in-frame clonotypes and omits some of them. The repertoire has approximately 190,000 clones, around 90% of them found once; the top ten carry less than 4.5%. V is TRBV4-2 and J is TRBJ2-1; D is perhaps TRBD1 or TRBD2 (6 bases each). This sequence originates from an adult who received the MenACWY meningococcal vaccine as a control. Source: peripheral blood, taken 28 days after the second dose of the MenACWY control vaccine. CDR3 DNA: TGTGCCAGCAGCCAAGATAGGGGGGCTCCCTCCTACAATGAGCAGTTCTTC. Translation: CASSQDRGAPSYNEQFF.